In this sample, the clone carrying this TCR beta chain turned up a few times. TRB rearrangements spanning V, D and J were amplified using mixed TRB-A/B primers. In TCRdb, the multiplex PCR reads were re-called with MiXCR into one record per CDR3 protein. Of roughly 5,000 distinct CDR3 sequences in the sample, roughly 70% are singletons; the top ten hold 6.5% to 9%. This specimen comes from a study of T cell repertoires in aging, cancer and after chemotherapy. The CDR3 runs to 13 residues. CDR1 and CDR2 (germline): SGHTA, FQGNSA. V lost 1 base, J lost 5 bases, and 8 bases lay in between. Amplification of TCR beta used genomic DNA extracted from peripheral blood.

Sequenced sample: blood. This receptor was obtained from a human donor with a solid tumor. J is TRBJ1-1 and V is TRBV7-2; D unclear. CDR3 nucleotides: TGTGCCAGCAGCTTAGAAGCAGAGACTGAAGCTTTCTTT. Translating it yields CASSLEAETEAFF.